The 10 T cell receptor beta chains in this list originate from one sample, sequenced in a study of early T cells in non-severe SARS-CoV-2 infection. TCRdb re-called the 5' RACE reads through MiXCR, storing one row per CDR3 protein. The sample shows around 80,000 distinct CDR3 sequences, approximately 10% of them seen only once. Sample: whole blood, taken at baseline. The origin of the receptors is an adult who was a healthcare worker with PCR-confirmed SARS-CoV-2 infection or an uninfected control (not recorded which).

This chain links TRBV28 with TRBJ2-2, with D perhaps being TRBD1 or TRBD2 (6 bases each). This CDR3 contains 15 residues. Germline values: CDR1 MDHEN, CDR2 SYDVKM. With 3 bases removed from V and 4 bases from J, the gap between germline ends came to 12 bases. In nucleotides, the CDR3 is TGTGCCAGCAGTTTCGGGGGCAGGGTCACCGGGGAGCTGTTTTTT. The encoded protein is CASSFGGRVTGELFF.

Only a few counts were recorded for this clonotype. This chain connects TRBV10-3 to TRBJ2-5; 8 bases are shared with TRBD2. Germline CDR1 and CDR2: ENHRY and SYGVKD. V shed 0 bases and J 7 bases; nucleotides not matched to a gene: 10. This CDR3 spans 16 amino acids. In DNA, the CDR3 is TGTGCCATCAGTGAGTCCTTGCGGGGGGATGGATCGACCCAGTACTTC. Amino acids: CAISESLRGDGSTQYF.

Ten or more counts support this clonotype. This chain links TRBV10-3 with TRBJ2-7; 13 bases align to TRBD2. Germline assignment: CDR1 ENHRY and CDR2 SYGVKD. The CDR3 is 14 residues long. Unmatched junction bases numbered 4, after V lost 10 bases and J lost 1 base. This chain's CDR3 is CATGTSGDSYEQYF. Written as DNA, the CDR3 is TGTGCCACAGGGACTAGCGGGGATTCCTACGAGCAGTACTTC.

J is TRBJ1-3 and V is TRBV6-5, with D perhaps matching TRBD1 (6 bases). The CDR3 consists of 15 residues. Germline assignment: CDR1 MNHEY and CDR2 SVGAGI. V lost 6 bases to trimming and J lost 4 bases, with 16 bases between them. In nucleotides, the CDR3 is TGTGCCAGCAGCCTAACAGGGTCGAGGGGAAACACCATATATTTT. This gives the protein CASSLTGSRGNTIYF.

This clonotype was recorded many times. This chain joins TRBV7-9 and TRBJ2-3; 8 nucleotides agree with TRBD2. The CDR3 spans 16 residues. The germline gives CDR1 SEHNR, CDR2 FQNEAQ (reference sequence). V lost 3 bases, J lost 2 bases, and 7 bases stayed unmatched. The DNA of the CDR3 is TGTGCCAGCAGCTTCGGATTAGCGGGGTACACAGATACGCAGTATTTT. Translation gives CASSFGLAGYTDTQYF.

V gene TRBV30 combines with J gene TRBJ2-7, with D unresolved. V lost 0 bases, J lost 0 bases, and 3 bases lay in between. This CDR3 comprises 12 residues. The germline V gene encodes CDR1 GTSNPN and CDR2 SVGIG (reference sequence). The CDR3 sequence: CAWSVHSYEQYF. The CDR3 nucleotides are TGTGCCTGGAGTGTACACTCCTACGAGCAGTACTTC. The variable domain in full, completed from reference TRBV30 and TRBJ2-7, reads SQTIHQWPATLVQPVGSPLSLECTVEGTSNPNLYWYRQAAGRGLQLLFYSVGIGQISSEVPQNLSASRPQDRQFILSSKKLLLSDSGFYLCAWSVHSYEQYFGPGTRLTVT.

The rearrangement joins TRBV6-5 to TRBJ1-5; no reliable D call. There are 13 residues in the CDR3. Germline V lookup: CDR1 MNHEY, CDR2 SVGAGI. V lost 10 bases and J 0 bases, leaving 10 bases between the germline ends. CDR3 in amino acids: CAKRPLSNQPQHF. CDR3 DNA: TGTGCCAAGAGACCTCTTAGCAATCAGCCCCAGCATTTT.

This rearrangement joins TRBV20-1 to TRBJ2-1; D not resolved. CDR1 is DFQATT and CDR2 is SNEGSKA in the germline V gene (reference sequence). This CDR3 spans 15 amino acids. Trimming removed 2 bases from V and 0 bases from J, with 11 bases in between. CDR3 DNA sequence: TGCAGTGCTAGACAGGATCTGGGCTCCTACAATGAGCAGTTCTTC. Protein sequence: CSARQDLGSYNEQFF.

This clonotype was counted at least ten times. The CDR3 here is CASSLPGQRKYSNQPQHF. CDR3 sequence (DNA): TGTGCCAGCAGTTTACCGGGACAGAGGAAATATAGCAATCAGCCCCAGCATTTT. The chain employs TRBV28 and TRBJ1-5; 7 nucleotides match TRBD1. Losses at the gene ends were 2 bases for V and 0 bases for J; bases not matched to a gene: 10. This CDR3 spans 18 amino acids. The V gene's germline CDR1 is MDHEN and CDR2 SYDVKM.

This clonotype rates as medium-sized. The chain combines TRBV18 with TRBJ1-2; D may be TRBD1 (5 bases). The V end was cut by 6 bases, the J end by 4 bases, with 6 bases between. Germline-derived CDR1 and CDR2 are KGHSH and LQKENI. The CDR3 length is 11 residues. The CDR3 DNA reads TGTGCCAGCTCCGACAGCTATGGCTACACCTTC. Its translation: CASSDSYGYTF.